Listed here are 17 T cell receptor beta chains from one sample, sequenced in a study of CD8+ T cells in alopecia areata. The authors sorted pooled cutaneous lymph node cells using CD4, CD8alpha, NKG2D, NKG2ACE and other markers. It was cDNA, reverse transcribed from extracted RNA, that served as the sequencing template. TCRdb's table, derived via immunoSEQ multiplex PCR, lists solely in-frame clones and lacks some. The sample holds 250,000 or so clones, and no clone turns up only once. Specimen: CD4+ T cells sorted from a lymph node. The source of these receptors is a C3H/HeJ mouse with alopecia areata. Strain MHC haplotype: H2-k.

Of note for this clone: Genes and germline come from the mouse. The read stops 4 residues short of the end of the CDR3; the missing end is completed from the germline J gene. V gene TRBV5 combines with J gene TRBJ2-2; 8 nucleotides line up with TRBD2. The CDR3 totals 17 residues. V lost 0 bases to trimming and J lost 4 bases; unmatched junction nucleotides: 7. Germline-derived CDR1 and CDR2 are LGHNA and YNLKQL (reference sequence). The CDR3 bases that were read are TGTGCCAGCAGCCAAGATCGGCTGGGGGGAGTCACCGGG. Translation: CASSQDRLGGVTG. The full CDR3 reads CASSQDRLGGVTGQLYF.

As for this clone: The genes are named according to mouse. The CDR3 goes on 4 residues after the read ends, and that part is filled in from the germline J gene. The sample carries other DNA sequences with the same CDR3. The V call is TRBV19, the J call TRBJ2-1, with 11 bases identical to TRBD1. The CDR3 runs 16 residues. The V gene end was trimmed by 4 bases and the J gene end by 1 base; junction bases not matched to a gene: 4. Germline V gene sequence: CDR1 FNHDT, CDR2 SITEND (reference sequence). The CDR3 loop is CASSPGTGGNYAEQFF. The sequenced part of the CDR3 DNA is TGTGCCAGCAGTCCCGGGACAGGGGGGAACTATGCT.

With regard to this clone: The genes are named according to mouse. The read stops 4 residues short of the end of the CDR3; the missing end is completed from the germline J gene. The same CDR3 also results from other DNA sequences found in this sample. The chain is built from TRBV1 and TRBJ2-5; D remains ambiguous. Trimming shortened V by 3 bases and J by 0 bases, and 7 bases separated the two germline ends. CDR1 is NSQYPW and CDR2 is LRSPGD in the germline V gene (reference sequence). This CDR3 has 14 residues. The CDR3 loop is CTCSAQINQDTQYF. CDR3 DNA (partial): TGCACCTGCAGTGCTCAGATTAACCAAGAC.

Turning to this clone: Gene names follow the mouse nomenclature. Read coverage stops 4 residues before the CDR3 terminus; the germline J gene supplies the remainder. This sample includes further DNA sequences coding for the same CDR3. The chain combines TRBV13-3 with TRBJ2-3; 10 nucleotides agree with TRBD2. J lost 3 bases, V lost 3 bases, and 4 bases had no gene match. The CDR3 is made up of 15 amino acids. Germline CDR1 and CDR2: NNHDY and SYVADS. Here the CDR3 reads CASSGTGGGAETLYF. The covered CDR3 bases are TGTGCCAGCAGTGGGACTGGGGGCGGGGCAGAA.

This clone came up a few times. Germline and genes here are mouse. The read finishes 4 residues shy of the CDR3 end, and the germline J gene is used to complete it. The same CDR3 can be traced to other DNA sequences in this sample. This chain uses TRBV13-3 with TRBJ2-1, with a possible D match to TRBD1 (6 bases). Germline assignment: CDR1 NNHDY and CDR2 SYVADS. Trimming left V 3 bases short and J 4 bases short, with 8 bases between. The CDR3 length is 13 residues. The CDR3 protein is CASSAGQYAEQFF. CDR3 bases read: TGTGCCAGCAGTGCTGGACAGTATGCT.

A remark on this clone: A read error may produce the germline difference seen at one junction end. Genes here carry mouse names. This CDR3 is CASRDGGGYNSPLYF. The sequenced CDR3 bases are TGTGCCAGCAGGGATGGGGGGGGGTATAATTCGCCC. The chain is built from TRBV13-1 and TRBJ1-6; a weak D match, TRBD1 (5 bases). The read stops 3 residues short of the end of the CDR3; the missing end is completed from the germline J gene. TRBJ1-6 is filed as an ORF, its function uncertain. From germline, CDR1 is NSHNY and CDR2 SYGAGN. This CDR3 is built from 15 residues.

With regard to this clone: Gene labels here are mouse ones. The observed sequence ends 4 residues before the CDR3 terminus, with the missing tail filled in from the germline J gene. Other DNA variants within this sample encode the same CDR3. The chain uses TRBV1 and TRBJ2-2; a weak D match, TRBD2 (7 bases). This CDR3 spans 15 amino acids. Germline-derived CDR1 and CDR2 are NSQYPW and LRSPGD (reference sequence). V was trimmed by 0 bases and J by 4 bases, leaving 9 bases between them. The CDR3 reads CTCSADWGATGQLYF. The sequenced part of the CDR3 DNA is TGCACCTGCAGTGCAGATTGGGGGGCCACCGGG.

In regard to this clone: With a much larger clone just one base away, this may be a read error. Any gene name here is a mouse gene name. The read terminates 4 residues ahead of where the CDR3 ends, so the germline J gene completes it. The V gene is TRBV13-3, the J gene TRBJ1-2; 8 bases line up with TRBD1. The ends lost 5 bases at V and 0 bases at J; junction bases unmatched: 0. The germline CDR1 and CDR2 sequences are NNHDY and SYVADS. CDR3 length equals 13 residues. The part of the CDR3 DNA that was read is TGTGCCAGCAGGACAGGGGCAAACTCC. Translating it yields CASRTGANS. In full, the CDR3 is CASRTGANSDYTF.

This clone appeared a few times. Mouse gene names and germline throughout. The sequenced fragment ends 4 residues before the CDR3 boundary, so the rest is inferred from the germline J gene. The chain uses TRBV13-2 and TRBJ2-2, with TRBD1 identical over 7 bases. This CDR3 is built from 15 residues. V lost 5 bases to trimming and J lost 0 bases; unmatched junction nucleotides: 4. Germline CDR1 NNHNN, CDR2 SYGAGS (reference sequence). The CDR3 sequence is CASGGTAPNTGQLYF. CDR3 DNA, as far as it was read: TGTGCCAGCGGGGGGACAGCACCAAACACCGGG.

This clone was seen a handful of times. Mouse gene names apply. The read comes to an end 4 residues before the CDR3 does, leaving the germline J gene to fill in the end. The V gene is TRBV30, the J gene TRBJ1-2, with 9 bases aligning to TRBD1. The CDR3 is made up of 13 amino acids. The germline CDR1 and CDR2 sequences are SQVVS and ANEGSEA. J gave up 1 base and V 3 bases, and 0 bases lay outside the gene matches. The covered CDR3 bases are TGTAGTTCTAGGGGACAGGGAAACTCC. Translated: CSSRGQGNS. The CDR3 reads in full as CSSRGQGNSDYTF. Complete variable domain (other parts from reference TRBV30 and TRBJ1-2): SVLLYQKPNRDICQSGTSLKIQCVADSQVVSMFWYQQFQEQSLMLMATANEGSEATYESGFTKDKFPISRPNLTFSTLTVNNARPGDSSIYFCSSRGQGNSDYTFGSGTRLLVI.

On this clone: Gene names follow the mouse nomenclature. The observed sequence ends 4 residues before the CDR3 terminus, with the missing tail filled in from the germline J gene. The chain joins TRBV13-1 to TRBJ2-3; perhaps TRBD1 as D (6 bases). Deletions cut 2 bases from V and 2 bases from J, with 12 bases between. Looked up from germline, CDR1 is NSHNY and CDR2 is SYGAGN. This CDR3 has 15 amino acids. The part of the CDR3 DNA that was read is TGTGCCAGCAGTGAGACAGGACCTAATGCAGAA. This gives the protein CASSETGPNAE. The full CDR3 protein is CASSETGPNAETLYF.

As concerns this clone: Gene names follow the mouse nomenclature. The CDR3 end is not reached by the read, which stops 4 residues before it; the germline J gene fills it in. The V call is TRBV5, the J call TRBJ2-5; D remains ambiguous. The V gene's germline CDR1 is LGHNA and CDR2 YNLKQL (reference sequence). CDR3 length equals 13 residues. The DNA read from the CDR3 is TGTGCCAGCAGCCCCCCAGGAGGTGAC. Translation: CASSPPGGD. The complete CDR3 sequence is CASSPPGGDTQYF.

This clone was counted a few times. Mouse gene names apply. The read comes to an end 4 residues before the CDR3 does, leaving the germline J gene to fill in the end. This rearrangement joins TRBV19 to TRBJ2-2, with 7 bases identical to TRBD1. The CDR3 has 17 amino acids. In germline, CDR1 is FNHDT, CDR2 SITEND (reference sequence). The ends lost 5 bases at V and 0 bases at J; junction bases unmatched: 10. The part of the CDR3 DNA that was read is TGTGCCAGCAGACCTCGACAGGGATATCCAAACACCGGG. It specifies CASRPRQGYPNTG. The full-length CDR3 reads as CASRPRQGYPNTGQLYF. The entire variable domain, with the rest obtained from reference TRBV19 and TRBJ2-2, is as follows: GGIITQTPKFLIGQEGQKLTLKCQQNFNHDTMYWYRQDSGKGLRLIYYSITENDLQKGDLSEGYDASREKKSSFSLTVTSAQKNEMAVFLCASRPRQGYPNTGQLYFGEGSKLTVL.

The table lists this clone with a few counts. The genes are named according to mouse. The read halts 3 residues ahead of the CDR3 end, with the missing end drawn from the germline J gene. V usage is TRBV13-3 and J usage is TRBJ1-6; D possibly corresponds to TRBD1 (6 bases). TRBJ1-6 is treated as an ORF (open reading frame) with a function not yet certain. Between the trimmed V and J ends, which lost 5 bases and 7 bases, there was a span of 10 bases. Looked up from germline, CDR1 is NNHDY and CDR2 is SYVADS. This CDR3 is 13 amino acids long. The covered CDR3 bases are TGTGCCAGCAGACCGGGACAAAATTCGCCC. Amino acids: CASRPGQNSP. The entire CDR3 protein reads CASRPGQNSPLYF.

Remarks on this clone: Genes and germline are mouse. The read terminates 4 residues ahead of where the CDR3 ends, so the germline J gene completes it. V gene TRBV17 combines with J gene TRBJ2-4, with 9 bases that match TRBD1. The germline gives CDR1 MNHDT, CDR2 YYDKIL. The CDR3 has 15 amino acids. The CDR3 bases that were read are TGTGCTAGCAGTAGTAACCGGGACAGGGAAAAC. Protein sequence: CASSSNRDREN. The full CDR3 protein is CASSSNRDRENTLYF. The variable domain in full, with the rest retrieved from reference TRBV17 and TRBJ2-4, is DTTVKQNPRYKLARVGKPVNLICSQTMNHDTMYWYQKKPNQAPKLLLFYYDKILNREADTFEKFQSSRPNNSFCSLYIGSAGLEYSAMYLCASSSNRDRENTLYFGAGTRLSVL.

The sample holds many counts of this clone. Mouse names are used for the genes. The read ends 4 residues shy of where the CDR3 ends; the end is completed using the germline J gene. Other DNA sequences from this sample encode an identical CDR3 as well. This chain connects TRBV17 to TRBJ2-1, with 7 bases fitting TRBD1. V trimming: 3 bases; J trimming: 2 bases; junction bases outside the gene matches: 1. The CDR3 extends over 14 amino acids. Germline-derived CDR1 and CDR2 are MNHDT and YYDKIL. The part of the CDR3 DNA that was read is TGTGCTAGCAGTAGTGGGACAGACTATGCT. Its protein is CASSSGTDYA. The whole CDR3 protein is CASSSGTDYAEQFF.

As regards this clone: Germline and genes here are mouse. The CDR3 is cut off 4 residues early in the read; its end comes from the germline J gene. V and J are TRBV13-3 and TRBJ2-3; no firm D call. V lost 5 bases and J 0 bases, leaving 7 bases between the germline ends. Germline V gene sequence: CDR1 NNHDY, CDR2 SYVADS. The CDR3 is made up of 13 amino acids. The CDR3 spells CASSQASAETLYF. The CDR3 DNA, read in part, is TGTGCCAGCAGCCAGGCTAGTGCAGAA.